These T cell receptor beta chains were read from a single sample in a study of blood T cells in healthy people across ages. TCRdb used MiXCR to reprocess the 5' RACE reads, holding one entry per CDR3 protein. The sample contains 1.5 million to 2 million distinct CDR3 sequences, 28% of which appear only once. The source material was blood. All receptors come from a woman in her 30s in good health. The CDR3 runs from the conserved cysteine through the conserved F or W.

V gene	J gene	CDR3 protein
TRBV20-1	TRBJ2-7	CSAGRLAGTYEQYF
TRBV19	TRBJ2-1	CASSIQSGGSNEQFF
TRBV20-1	TRBJ2-2	CSAPRPNGGTGELFF
TRBV5-1	TRBJ2-1	CASSLEGMLAYNEQFF
TRBV20-1	TRBJ1-5	CSASGGGQPQHF
TRBV7-6	TRBJ2-1	CASSSQVLTSGAYNEQFF
TRBV7-3	TRBJ1-6	CASSLTGVGSPLHF
TRBV20-1	TRBJ2-5	CSAGTSGQETQYF
TRBV10-2	TRBJ2-5	CASSWRYGVGETQYF
TRBV6-6	TRBJ2-2	CASSYSEGTGELFF
TRBV20-1	TRBJ2-5	CSARAAPGETQYF
TRBV5-6	TRBJ2-5	CASSRRRDRLQETQYF
TRBV20-1	TRBJ1-4	CSAAAPGQNEKLFF
TRBV18	TRBJ2-1	CASSESQGAADEQFF
TRBV7-3	TRBJ2-1	CASCLTSHNEQFF